These 3 T cell receptor beta chains came from one sample sequenced in a study of shared clonotypes between healthy human individuals. This table comes from immunoSEQ multiplex PCR, and its TCRdb copy is limited to in-frame clones, with some not included. The sample comprises roughly 1,500,000 clones, roughly 98.5% of which are singletons, and about 0.35% rests with the top ten. Input material: naive CD4+ T cells sorted from blood. Subset of the sample: CD45RA+ positively selected. The receptors originated from a man aged 30 to 45 in good health.

The V call is TRBV7-2, the J call TRBJ1-2; D not certain. The CDR3 has 14 amino acids. V gave up 1 base and J gave up 3 bases, with 9 bases separating them. From germline, CDR1 is SGHTA and CDR2 FQGNSA. The CDR3 sequence: CASSLEWPYYGYTF. Here the CDR3 DNA reads TGTGCCAGCAGCTTAGAATGGCCCTACTATGGCTACACCTTC.

The J gene is TRBJ2-2, the V gene TRBV14; D tentatively fits TRBD1 or TRBD2 (5 bases each). Germline CDR1 SGHDN, CDR2 FVKESK. Trimming took off 0 bases at V and 8 bases at J, with 22 bases between the two ends. The CDR3 contains 18 residues. The CDR3 DNA reads TGTGCCAGCAGCCAAGAGGGCCCCCCGGGACCCCGGAGGGGGGAGCTGTTTTTT. This encodes CASSQEGPPGPRRGELFF.

V gene TRBV11-3 combines with J gene TRBJ2-1; 8 positions agree with TRBD2. Germline CDR1 is SGHNT and CDR2 is YENEEA. The CDR3 has 14 amino acids. With V trimmed by 1 base and J by 6 bases, 2 bases remained unmatched. This chain's CDR3 is CASSLVGGVNEQFF. CDR3 DNA: TGTGCCAGCAGCTTAGTCGGGGGGGTCAATGAGCAGTTCTTC.